The sequence of this TCR beta chain was determined in a study of radiotherapy plus CTLA-4 blockade in lung cancer. Focal radiation and CTLA-4 blockade (ipilimumab) were tested in chemo-refractory metastatic non-small-cell lung cancer patients. Data came from immunoSEQ multiplex PCR; TCRdb stores just in-frame clones and leaves some out. Among 60,000 to 85,000 clones listed, around 86% were seen once. The CDR3 is made up of 14 amino acids. Germline V CDR1 and CDR2: SGHRS, YFSETQ. Trimming took off 0 bases at V and 7 bases at J, with 8 bases between the two ends. The clonotype originates from a human donor with non-small cell lung cancer who had stable disease on radiotherapy plus ipilimumab. Sequenced here: peripheral blood, sampled from a patient treated with radiotherapy plus ipilimumab. The gene calls are TRBV5-1 and TRBJ1-6; D is undetermined. As DNA, the CDR3 is TGCGCCAGCAGCTTGGAGGCAGGCAATTCACCCCTCCACTTT. Amino acids: CASSLEAGNSPLHF.